Listed below are T cell receptor beta chains from one sample, sequenced in a study of shared clonotypes between healthy human individuals. Libraries were prepared by immunoSEQ multiplex PCR; TCRdb keeps only in-frame clonotypes and omits some of them. The sample carries a few hundred thousand clones, around 96% recorded once. What was sequenced was memory CD8+ T cells sorted from blood. The receptors shown here come from a man aged 25 to 40 in good health. Each CDR3 is given with its conserved first and last residue. The D gene is left open where the match is weak. Size is stated for part of the rows, as once, few or many counts, or as a class when the clone is expanded.

j_gene: TRBJ2-7
v_gene: TRBV7-9
d_gene: TRBD2
abundance: -
CDR3aa: CASSFQLAGSYEQYF
CDR3nt: TGTGCCAGCAGCTTCCAACTAGCGGGGTCCTACGAGCAGTACTTC

j_gene: TRBJ2-3
v_gene: TRBV27
d_gene: TRBD1
abundance: -
CDR3aa: CASSWTGGADTQYF
CDR3nt: TGTGCCAGCAGTTGGACAGGGGGCGCAGATACGCAGTATTTT

j_gene: TRBJ1-2
v_gene: TRBV20-1
d_gene: -
abundance: -
CDR3aa: CSPLGAWGYTF
CDR3nt: TGCAGTCCGCTGGGGGCTTGGGGCTACACCTTC

j_gene: TRBJ2-7
v_gene: TRBV9
d_gene: -
abundance: -
CDR3aa: CASSEHTRSYEQYF
CDR3nt: TGTGCCAGCAGCGAGCACACACGCTCCTACGAGCAGTACTTC

j_gene: TRBJ2-7
v_gene: TRBV15
d_gene: -
abundance: -
CDR3aa: CATSRYPGGLITSYEQYF
CDR3nt: TGTGCCACCAGCAGGTACCCAGGGGGACTGATTACGTCCTACGAGCAGTACTTC

j_gene: TRBJ2-2
v_gene: TRBV7-9
d_gene: -
abundance: -
CDR3aa: CASSSTKLGQRIKTGELFF
CDR3nt: TGTGCCAGCAGCTCTACGAAACTAGGTCAACGAATAAAAACCGGGGAGCTGTTTTTT

j_gene: TRBJ2-3
v_gene: TRBV18
d_gene: TRBD2
abundance: -
CDR3aa: CASSPPPGTSGSLRDTDTQYF
CDR3nt: TGTGCCAGCTCACCACCCCCCGGGACTAGCGGGAGTTTGAGGGACACAGATACGCAGTATTTT

j_gene: TRBJ2-7
v_gene: TRBV25-1
d_gene: -
abundance: -
CDR3aa: CASSEGGEQYF
CDR3nt: TGTGCCAGCAGTGAAGGTGGCGAGCAGTACTTC

j_gene: TRBJ1-5
v_gene: TRBV19
d_gene: TRBD1
abundance: -
CDR3aa: CASSRTGGNQPQHF
CDR3nt: TGTGCCAGTAGTCGGACAGGGGGCAATCAGCCCCAGCATTTT

j_gene: TRBJ1-4
v_gene: TRBV6-6
d_gene: -
abundance: -
CDR3aa: CASRSDSATNEKLFF
CDR3nt: TGTGCCAGCAGGTCCGACAGCGCAACTAATGAAAAACTGTTTTTT

j_gene: TRBJ2-5
v_gene: TRBV7-8
d_gene: TRBD2
abundance: once
CDR3aa: CASSRLAGGRRETQYF
CDR3nt: TGTGCCAGCAGCCGACTAGCGGGAGGGAGACGAGAGACCCAGTACTTC

j_gene: TRBJ2-5
v_gene: TRBV30
d_gene: -
abundance: -
CDR3aa: CAWSVNFQETQYF
CDR3nt: TGTGCCTGGAGTGTAAACTTTCAAGAGACCCAGTACTTC

j_gene: TRBJ1-5
v_gene: TRBV18
d_gene: -
abundance: -
CDR3aa: CASSPNQGGNQPQHF
CDR3nt: TGTGCCAGCTCACCAAATCAGGGTGGCAATCAGCCCCAGCATTTT

j_gene: TRBJ2-5
v_gene: TRBV7-2
d_gene: -
abundance: -
CDR3aa: CASSFGLIQETQYF
CDR3nt: TGTGCCAGCAGCTTCGGACTAATTCAAGAGACCCAGTACTTC

j_gene: TRBJ2-5
v_gene: TRBV5-4
d_gene: -
abundance: -
CDR3aa: CASSLDRIQETQYF
CDR3nt: TGTGCCAGCAGCTTGGACAGGATCCAAGAGACCCAGTACTTC

j_gene: TRBJ2-7
v_gene: TRBV6-1
d_gene: -
abundance: -
CDR3aa: CASRTGIYEQYF
CDR3nt: TGTGCCAGCAGGACAGGAATCTACGAGCAGTACTTC

j_gene: TRBJ2-1
v_gene: TRBV10-1
d_gene: TRBD2
abundance: -
CDR3aa: CARPGLAVLGGQFF
CDR3nt: TGCGCCAGGCCGGGACTAGCGGTCTTAGGGGGGCAGTTCTTC

j_gene: TRBJ1-1
v_gene: TRBV6-5
d_gene: -
abundance: -
CDR3aa: CASSSKTGRGNTEAFF
CDR3nt: TGTGCCAGCAGTTCAAAGACAGGCCGGGGGAACACTGAAGCTTTCTTT

j_gene: TRBJ1-1
v_gene: TRBV7-9
d_gene: -
abundance: once
CDR3aa: CASSFGQWDTEAFF
CDR3nt: TGTGCCAGCAGCTTCGGGCAATGGGACACTGAAGCTTTCTTT

j_gene: TRBJ2-5
v_gene: TRBV7-2
d_gene: TRBD1
abundance: -
CDR3aa: CASSWTGMETQYF
CDR3nt: TGTGCCAGCAGCTGGACAGGGATGGAGACCCAGTACTTC

j_gene: TRBJ2-2
v_gene: TRBV28
d_gene: TRBD2
abundance: -
CDR3aa: CASRSPGTRGRTGELFF
CDR3nt: TGTGCCAGCAGGTCCCCCGGGACTAGGGGGAGGACCGGGGAGCTGTTTTTT

j_gene: TRBJ1-2
v_gene: TRBV2
d_gene: TRBD1
abundance: -
CDR3aa: CASSEARQGVDGYTF
CDR3nt: TGTGCCAGCAGTGAAGCCAGACAGGGGGTAGATGGCTACACCTTC

j_gene: TRBJ2-7
v_gene: TRBV20-1
d_gene: TRBD2
abundance: -
CDR3aa: CSARSSGGQYF
CDR3nt: TGCAGTGCTAGATCAAGCGGGGGGCAGTACTTC

j_gene: TRBJ2-6
v_gene: TRBV5-1
d_gene: -
abundance: -
CDR3aa: CASSSGYSGANVLTF
CDR3nt: TGCGCCAGCAGCAGTGGGTACTCTGGGGCCAACGTCCTGACTTTC

j_gene: TRBJ1-4
v_gene: TRBV19
d_gene: TRBD1
abundance: -
CDR3aa: CASKTGGEEKLFF
CDR3nt: TGTGCCAGCAAGACAGGGGGAGAGGAAAAACTGTTTTTT

j_gene: TRBJ1-2
v_gene: TRBV28
d_gene: -
abundance: -
CDR3aa: CASRTTANYGYTF
CDR3nt: TGTGCCAGCAGGACGACGGCTAACTATGGCTACACCTTC

j_gene: TRBJ1-5
v_gene: TRBV19
d_gene: -
abundance: -
CDR3aa: CASGVRFSNQPQHF
CDR3nt: TGTGCCAGCGGAGTCCGCTTTAGCAATCAGCCCCAGCATTTT

j_gene: TRBJ1-6
v_gene: TRBV11-2
d_gene: TRBD1
abundance: -
CDR3aa: CASSPYPDRGRNSPLHF
CDR3nt: TGTGCCAGCAGCCCCTACCCCGACAGGGGCAGGAATTCACCCCTCCACTTT

j_gene: TRBJ2-4
v_gene: TRBV5-4
d_gene: TRBD1
abundance: -
CDR3aa: CASSRDREGGIQYF
CDR3nt: TGTGCCAGCAGCCGGGACAGGGAAGGGGGCATTCAGTACTTC

j_gene: TRBJ1-2
v_gene: TRBV6-5
d_gene: -
abundance: -
CDR3aa: CASYGLHGYTF
CDR3nt: TGTGCCAGTTATGGTCTCCATGGCTACACCTTC

j_gene: TRBJ1-2
v_gene: TRBV27
d_gene: TRBD1
abundance: -
CDR3aa: CASSPGTGGGYTF
CDR3nt: TGTGCCAGCAGTCCAGGGACAGGGGGGGGCTACACCTTC